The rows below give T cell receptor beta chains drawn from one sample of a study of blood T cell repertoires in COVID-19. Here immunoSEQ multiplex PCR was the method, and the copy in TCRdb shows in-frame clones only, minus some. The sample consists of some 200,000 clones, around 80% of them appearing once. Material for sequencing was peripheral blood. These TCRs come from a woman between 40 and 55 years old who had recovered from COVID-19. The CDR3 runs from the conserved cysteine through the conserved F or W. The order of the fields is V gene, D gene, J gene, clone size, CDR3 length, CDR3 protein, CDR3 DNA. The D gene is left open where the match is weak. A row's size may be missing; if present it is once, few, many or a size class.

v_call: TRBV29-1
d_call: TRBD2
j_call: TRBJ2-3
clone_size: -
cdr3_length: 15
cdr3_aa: CSVTGLAGGSDTQYF
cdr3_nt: TGCAGCGTCACCGGTCTAGCGGGGGGTTCAGATACGCAGTATTTT

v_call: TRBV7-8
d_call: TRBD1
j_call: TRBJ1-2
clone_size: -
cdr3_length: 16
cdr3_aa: CASSIRRTGVNYGYTF
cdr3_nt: TGTGCCAGCAGCATAAGAAGGACAGGGGTTAACTATGGCTACACCTTC

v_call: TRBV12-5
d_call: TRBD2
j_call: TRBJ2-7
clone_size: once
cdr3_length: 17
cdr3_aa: CASGRTSGGAGTYEQYF
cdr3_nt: TGTGCTAGTGGTCGGACTAGCGGGGGGGCCGGGACCTACGAGCAGTACTTC

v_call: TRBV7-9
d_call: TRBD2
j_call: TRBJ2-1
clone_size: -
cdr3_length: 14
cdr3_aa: CASSHGTSGGEQFF
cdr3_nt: TGTGCCAGCAGCCATGGGACTAGCGGGGGTGAGCAGTTCTTC

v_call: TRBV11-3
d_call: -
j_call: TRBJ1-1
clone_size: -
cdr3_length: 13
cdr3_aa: CASSLASDTEAFF
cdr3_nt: TGTGCCAGCAGCTTAGCCAGCGACACTGAAGCTTTCTTT

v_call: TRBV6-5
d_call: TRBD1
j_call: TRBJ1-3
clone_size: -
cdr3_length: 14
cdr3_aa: CASRRDRAGNTIYF
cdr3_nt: TGTGCCAGCAGGAGGGACAGGGCGGGAAACACCATATATTTT

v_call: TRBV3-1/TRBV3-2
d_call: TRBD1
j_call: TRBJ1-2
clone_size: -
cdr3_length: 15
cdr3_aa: CASSQDTGGGYGYTF
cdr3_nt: TGTGCCAGCAGCCAAGACACAGGGGGCGGCTATGGCTACACCTTC

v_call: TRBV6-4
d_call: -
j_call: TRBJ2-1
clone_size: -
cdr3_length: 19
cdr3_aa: CASSDELSAPPRKNNEQFF
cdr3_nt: TGTGCCAGCAGTGACGAATTATCCGCACCGCCCAGGAAAAACAATGAGCAGTTCTTC

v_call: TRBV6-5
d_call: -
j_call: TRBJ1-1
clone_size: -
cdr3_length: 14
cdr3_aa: CASSYSLRGTEAFF
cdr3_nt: TGTGCCAGCAGTTACTCCCTACGGGGCACTGAAGCTTTCTTT

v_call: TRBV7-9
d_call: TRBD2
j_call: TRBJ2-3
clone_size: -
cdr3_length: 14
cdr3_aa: CASSHGGAGDTQYF
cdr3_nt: TGTGCCAGCAGTCACGGGGGGGCCGGAGATACGCAGTATTTT

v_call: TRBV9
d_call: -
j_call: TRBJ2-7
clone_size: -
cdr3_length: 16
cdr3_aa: CASSTRSTGLGIEQYF
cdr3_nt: TGTGCCAGCAGCACCCGATCCACAGGGTTGGGAATCGAGCAGTACTTC

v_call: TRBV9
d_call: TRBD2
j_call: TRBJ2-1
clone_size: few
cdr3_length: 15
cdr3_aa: CASSVLGLAYNEQFF
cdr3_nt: TGTGCCAGCAGCGTCCTGGGACTAGCTTACAATGAGCAGTTCTTC

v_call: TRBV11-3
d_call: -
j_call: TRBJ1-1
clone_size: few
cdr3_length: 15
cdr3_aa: CASSITPLGDTEAFF
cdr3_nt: TGTGCCAGCAGCATTACACCTTTAGGGGACACTGAAGCTTTCTTT

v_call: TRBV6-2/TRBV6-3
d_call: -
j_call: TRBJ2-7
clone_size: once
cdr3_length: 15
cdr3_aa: CASSSAGLDGYEQYF
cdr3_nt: TGTGCCAGCAGTTCGGCCGGACTTGATGGGTACGAGCAGTACTTC

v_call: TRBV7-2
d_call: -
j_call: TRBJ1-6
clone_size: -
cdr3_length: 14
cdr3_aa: CASSLGEGRSPLHF
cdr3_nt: TGTGCCAGCAGCTTAGGGGAGGGAAGGTCACCCCTCCACTTT

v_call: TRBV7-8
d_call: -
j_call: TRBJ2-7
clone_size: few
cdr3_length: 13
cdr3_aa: CASSWVPRGEQYF
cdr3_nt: TGTGCCAGCAGCTGGGTCCCCCGGGGCGAGCAGTACTTC

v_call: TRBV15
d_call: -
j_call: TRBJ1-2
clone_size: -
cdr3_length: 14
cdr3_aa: CATSIEVQGYGYTF
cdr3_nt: TGTGCCACCAGCATAGAGGTTCAGGGCTATGGCTACACCTTC

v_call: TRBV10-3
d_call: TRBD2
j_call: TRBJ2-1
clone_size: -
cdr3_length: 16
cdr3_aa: CAISEFTASGGGEQFF
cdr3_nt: TGTGCCATCAGTGAGTTCACGGCTAGCGGGGGGGGTGAGCAGTTCTTC

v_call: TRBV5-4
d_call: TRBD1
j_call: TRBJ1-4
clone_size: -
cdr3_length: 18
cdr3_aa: CASSLVGQGPPTNEKLFF
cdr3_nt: TGTGCCAGCAGCTTGGTGGGACAGGGTCCCCCAACTAATGAAAAACTGTTTTTT

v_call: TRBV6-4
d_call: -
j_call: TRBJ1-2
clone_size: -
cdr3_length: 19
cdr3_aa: CASSDVQTVGGRPHYGYTF
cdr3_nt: TGTGCCAGCAGTGATGTCCAAACAGTCGGAGGCAGGCCTCACTATGGCTACACCTTC

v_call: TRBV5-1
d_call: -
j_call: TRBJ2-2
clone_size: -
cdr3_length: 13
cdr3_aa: CASRTSNTGELFF
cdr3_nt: TGCGCCAGCAGGACATCCAACACCGGGGAGCTGTTTTTT

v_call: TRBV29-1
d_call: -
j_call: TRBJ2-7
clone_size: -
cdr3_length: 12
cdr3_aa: CSVAWVADEQYF
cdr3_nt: TGCAGCGTTGCCTGGGTGGCGGACGAGCAGTACTTC

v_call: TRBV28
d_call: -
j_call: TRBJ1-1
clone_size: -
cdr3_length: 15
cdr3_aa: CASRQYYRVGTEAFF
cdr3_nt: TGTGCCAGCAGACAATATTACAGGGTTGGCACTGAAGCTTTCTTT

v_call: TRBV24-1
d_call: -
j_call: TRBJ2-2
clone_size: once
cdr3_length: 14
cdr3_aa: CATKGVTNTGELFF
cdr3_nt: TGTGCCACCAAAGGGGTTACGAACACCGGGGAGCTGTTTTTT